This TCR beta chain was sequenced for a study of untreated major depressive disorder (dated by TCRdb to about 2018). As for the study more broadly: This cross-sectional case-control study compared T cell phenotype and TCR repertoire between antidepressant-free major depressive disorder patients and individually matched non-depressed controls.

The Qiagen DNeasy Blood and Tissue Kit was used to extract total genomic DNA from the purified CD4+ T cells. The TCRbeta CDR3 region, defined according to IMGT, was amplified and sequenced using immunoSEQ immunosequencing protocols. For the original study's pipeline: The immunoSEQ service preprocessed the raw sequence data to correct PCR and sequencing errors. The sequence data were imported into the immunoSEQ Analyzer and were further analyzed using VDJtools v1.0.7. The paired Wilcoxon signed-rank test was used to test for differences between patients and controls. In TCRdb, the immuneACCESS table is reduced to in-frame sequences with V and J assigned. These tables do not hold every clone; where another copy was compared, an unresolved V gene accounts for under half, and the others remain unexplained. D and trimming come from the DNA, and the V and J calls and clone size come from that table. This sample is represented by 21,000 or so clones; over 75% of them were singletons. 4.5% to 6.5% of the sample is taken by the ten largest.

What the work shows at the level of the full study, not this receptor alone: For the sequencing comparisons, planned one-tailed tests were run on just three Vbeta families that had been chosen in advance. A comparatively small study sample was produced by the strict matching and exclusion criteria, and the generalizability of findings was thereby limited.

Regarding this clone: Its cognate antigen has yet to be identified. No much larger clonotype is one base removed from it; base qualities were not supplied.

Each depressed patient was pairwise matched to a non-depressed control for sex, age, current smoking status and body mass index. Every participant in the study was of European descent. Controls had no mood disorder either currently or in their lifetime and had a Quick Inventory of Depressive Symptoms-Self Report score of 5 or lower. Participants were excluded if they had major medical conditions, Axis I/II comorbidities, regular medication or illicit drug use, or weekly alcohol intake above 100 g. From each participant, roughly 30 ml of peripheral blood was collected into EDTA tubes. Using the BD IMag Human CD4 T Lymphocyte Enrichment Set, CD4+ T cells were purified from thawed PBMCs via magnetic negative selection. The CD4+ enrichment method typically yielded around 95% purity as confirmed by flow cytometry. TCRbeta sequencing was performed on a subgroup of a handful of case-control pairs selected blind to chemokine receptor expression and flow-cytometric repertoire skewing results. All blood samples were drawn in the morning at 8:00 a.m., and PBMCs were separated by Ficoll-Hypaque gradient centrifugation. PBMCs were cryopreserved by gradual cooling to -80°C and stored in liquid nitrogen until assayed.

This TCR was recovered from a woman in her twenties or thirties in good health. Sequenced input: CD4+ T cells from PBMCs.

The CDR3 corresponds to CAWSVQGAHEKLFF. The DNA sequence is as follows: TGTGCCTGGAGTGTACAGGGGGCACATGAAAAACTGTTTTTT. Recombination connected TRBV30 to TRBJ1-4, with 9 bases matching TRBD1. Including the terminal cysteine and phenylalanine, the CDR3 comprises 14 residues. This entry keeps only the CDR3 DNA: 42 bases, framed from base 1. The germline V gene (reference sequence) provides CDR1 GTSNPN and CDR2 SVGIG. V is cut back by 0 bases and J by 6 bases, with 2 bases in the junction unmatched.